What follows are 22 T cell receptor beta chains derived from one specimen sequenced in a study of cytomegalovirus exposure and HLA in healthy donors. Amplification used 60 Vbeta primers and 13 Jbeta primers. Only in-frame clones appear in the TCRdb table, and some are missing; sequencing was by immunoSEQ multiplex PCR. The table includes just over 60,000 clones, around 87% detected once. The specimen sequenced was PBMCs. These receptors were collected from a man between 18 and 35 years old in good health and CMV-seronegative.

The table lists this clone with a count of one. The chain is built from TRBV4-1 and TRBJ1-4, with no clear D. Trimming cost V 2 bases and J 8 bases, with 9 bases left between them. Per the germline V gene, CDR1 is MGHRA and CDR2 is YSYEKL. This CDR3 contains 13 residues. CDR3 sequence reads: CASSQPEWEKLFF. CDR3 DNA sequence: TGCGCCAGCAGCCAACCCGAGTGGGAAAAACTGTTTTTT.

Comment on this clone: Relative to the germline gene, one junction end is altered; a read error may explain this. V usage is TRBV28 and J usage is TRBJ1-1; D may be TRBD1 (6 bases). CDR3 length equals 13 residues. CDR1 is MDHEN, CDR2 SYDVKM, per germline. In DNA, the CDR3 is TGTGCCAGCACGCGGGGGGCGAACCCTGAAGCTTTCTTT. Translating gives CASTRGANPEAFF.

This sequence joins TRBV7-2 and TRBJ1-4, with D possibly matching TRBD1 (6 bases). With 1 base removed from V and 7 bases from J, the gap between germline ends came to 10 bases. The germline CDR1 and CDR2 sequences are SGHTA and FQGNSA. The CDR3 spans 14 residues. This CDR3 is CASSLGTDVEKLFF. CDR3 sequence (DNA): TGTGCCAGCAGCTTAGGGACAGATGTTGAAAAACTGTTTTTT.

This chain links TRBV6-5 with TRBJ2-7, with TRBD2 matching 7 bases. CDR1 is MNHEY, CDR2 SVGAGI, per germline. The junction had 10 bases not matched to a gene; V was cut back by 4 bases and J by 7 bases. The CDR3 covers 14 residues. As DNA, the CDR3 is TGTGCCAGCAGTTCCCCGGTGGGGGGGAGTGAGCAGTACTTC. It encodes CASSSPVGGSEQYF.

This chain links TRBV28 with TRBJ1-2; possibly TRBD1 for D (5 bases). The V and J ends lost 3 bases and 8 bases respectively, with 16 bases between them. The CDR3 is 14 residues long. The germline V gene has CDR1 MDHEN and CDR2 SYDVKM. CDR3 sequence: CASSLATIPGGYTF. CDR3 DNA sequence: TGTGCCAGCAGTTTGGCGACAATCCCAGGGGGCTACACCTTC.

The genes are TRBV7-8 and TRBJ2-7, with TRBD1 matching over 11 bases. Germline V gene sequence: CDR1 SGHVS, CDR2 FQNEAQ. CDR3 size: 14 residues. V dropped 3 bases and J dropped 7; count of bases not matched to a gene: 5. The CDR3 coding sequence is TGTGCCAGCAGCTTCGGACAGGGGGCAGGGGAGCAGTACTTC. This encodes CASSFGQGAGEQYF.

The rearrangement joins TRBV11-2 to TRBJ1-1; the D gene is possibly TRBD1 (5 bases). Germline CDR1 is SGHAT and CDR2 is FQNNGV. Trimming removed 7 bases at V and 1 base at J, with 16 bases between. This CDR3 comprises 15 residues. The chain's CDR3 is CASTPKLGENTEAFF. CDR3 sequence (DNA): TGTGCCAGCACCCCTAAATTAGGGGAGAACACTGAAGCTTTCTTT.

This sequence joins TRBV7-8 and TRBJ2-5, with D perhaps matching TRBD1 (6 bases). The CDR3 is 14 amino acids. Germline V gives CDR1 SGHVS, CDR2 FQNEAQ. The ends were cut back, 5 bases at V and 1 base at J, with 11 bases in the middle. CDR3 in DNA: TGTGCCAGCAGCCGGACAGCTACCCAAGAGACCCAGTACTTC. Its protein is CASSRTATQETQYF.

The rearrangement uses TRBV4-1 and TRBJ2-7; 11 nucleotides match TRBD1. The germline gives CDR1 MGHRA, CDR2 YSYEKL. V lost 2 bases, J lost 4 bases, and 4 bases stayed unmatched. The CDR3 sequence is 15 residues long. CDR3 nucleotide sequence: TGCGCCAGCAGCCAACCAGGACAGGGGGCATACGAGCAGTACTTC. Translation gives CASSQPGQGAYEQYF.

V is TRBV10-3 and J is TRBJ2-7; TRBD1 matches 9 bases. The CDR3 covers 16 residues. V lost 3 bases to trimming and J lost 3 bases; unmatched junction nucleotides: 9. The germline CDR1 and CDR2 sequences are ENHRY and SYGVKD. The DNA for the CDR3 is TGTGCCATCAGTGAACCAGACAGGGGGTCACGCTACGAGCAGTACTTC. This encodes CAISEPDRGSRYEQYF.

CDR3 sequence reads: CASSLVIGGGAMETQYF. The CDR3, as DNA: TGTGCCAGCAGCTTAGTGATAGGCGGGGGGGCCATGGAGACCCAGTACTTC. J is TRBJ2-5 and V is TRBV7-8, with TRBD2 identical over 9 bases. In germline, CDR1 is SGHVS, CDR2 FQNEAQ. This CDR3 contains 17 residues. V lost 1 base to trimming and J lost 5 bases; unmatched junction nucleotides: 11.

The CDR3 bases are TGTGCCAGCAGCCGCTCGGGGGCCTACGAGCAGTACTTC. Translation gives CASSRSGAYEQYF. The chain joins TRBV13 to TRBJ2-7; weak D call: TRBD2 (6 bases). Germline values: CDR1 PRHDT, CDR2 FYEKMQ (reference sequence). CDR3 length equals 13 residues. V lost 5 bases and J 2 bases, leaving 10 bases between the germline ends.

The chain uses TRBV28 and TRBJ1-1, with 9 positions matching TRBD1. Germline CDR1 is MDHEN and CDR2 is SYDVKM. The CDR3 runs 14 residues. Trimming removed 3 bases from V and 7 bases from J; junction bases left unmatched: 6. CDR3 amino acids: CASSLGQGGFEAFF. DNA of the CDR3: TGTGCCAGCAGTTTGGGACAGGGAGGATTTGAAGCTTTCTTT.

This chain uses TRBV4-1 with TRBJ2-7; 8 nucleotides agree with TRBD2. Per germline, CDR1 MGHRA and CDR2 YSYEKL. This CDR3 comprises 15 residues. V lost 4 bases and J lost 0; bases outside the gene matches: 5. The CDR3 DNA reads TGCGCCAGCAGCCCAACTAGCGGCGTCTCCTACGAGCAGTACTTC. It yields the protein CASSPTSGVSYEQYF.

J is TRBJ2-2 and V is TRBV2; D is perhaps TRBD2 (5 bases). Trimming took off 11 bases at V and 6 bases at J, with 7 bases between the two ends. This CDR3 is 10 amino acids long. Looked up from germline, CDR1 is SNHLY and CDR2 is FYNNEI. CDR3 coding DNA: TGTGCCTCGAGGGCCGGGGAGCTGTTTTTT. It codes for CASRAGELFF.

In DNA, the CDR3 is TGTGCCAGCAGCAAGCAGGGGTATCAGCCCCAGCATTTT. Residues: CASSKQGYQPQHF. The rearrangement joins TRBV7-2 to TRBJ1-5, with TRBD1 as a possible D gene (6 bases). Germline CDR1 SGHTA, CDR2 FQGNSA. CDR3 length: 13 residues. The V end was cut by 5 bases, the J end by 5 bases, with 10 bases between.

The genes are TRBV2 and TRBJ1-1; no definite D call. CDR3 length: 12 amino acids. Trimming cost V 7 bases and J 0 bases, with 6 bases left between them. The germline gives CDR1 SNHLY, CDR2 FYNNEI. CDR3 sequence reads: CASTRLNTEAFF. In nucleotides, the CDR3 is TGTGCCAGCACCCGTCTGAACACTGAAGCTTTCTTT.

The chain couples TRBV13 to TRBJ2-6; perhaps TRBD2 as D (5 bases). Deletions cut 5 bases from V and 0 bases from J, with 11 bases between. Germline V gene data show CDR1 as PRHDT and CDR2 as FYEKMQ (reference sequence). The CDR3 totals 16 residues. The CDR3 nucleotides read TGTGCCAGCAGCCCGGGATCCCCCTCTGGGGCCAACGTCCTGACTTTC. It translates to CASSPGSPSGANVLTF.

The chain uses TRBV6-1 and TRBJ1-5; TRBD1 matches at 8 bases. CDR1 MNHNS and CDR2 SASEGT come from the germline V gene. The CDR3 consists of 17 residues. V dropped 3 bases and J dropped 0; count of bases not matched to a gene: 7. The CDR3 protein is CASSEHQGAYSNQPQHF. The CDR3 DNA reads as TGTGCCAGCAGTGAGCACCAGGGGGCCTATAGCAATCAGCCCCAGCATTTT.

The genes are TRBV6-5 and TRBJ1-1; TRBD1 might be the D (6 bases). The CDR3 runs 14 residues. V was pared by 6 bases and J by 6 bases, with 17 bases between. Germline assignment: CDR1 MNHEY and CDR2 SVGAGI. CDR3 sequence reads: CASSPQGIKAEAFF. The CDR3 DNA is TGTGCCAGCAGCCCACAGGGTATTAAGGCTGAAGCTTTCTTT.

This clone is a singleton in its sample. This chain joins TRBV11-2 and TRBJ1-2; D call uncertain. The germline V gene encodes CDR1 SGHAT and CDR2 FQNNGV. The CDR3 length is 13 residues. Deletions cut 1 base from V and 8 bases from J, with 11 bases between. CDR3 in DNA: TGTGCCAGCAGCTTAGTATCCCTGGAGGGCTACACCTTC. Translated, it gives CASSLVSLEGYTF.

V gene TRBV7-6 combines with J gene TRBJ1-2; D gene uncertain. The CDR3 sequence is 15 residues long. Per germline, CDR1 SGHVS and CDR2 FNYEAQ. The V and J ends lost 7 bases and 1 base respectively, with 16 bases between them. The CDR3: CASTLGGDFNYGYTF. The CDR3 DNA follows: TGTGCCAGCACCCTAGGCGGGGATTTTAACTATGGCTACACCTTC. Variable domain in full (rest from reference TRBV7-6 and TRBJ1-2): GAGVSQSPRYKVTKRGQDVALRCDPISGHVSLYWYRQALGQGPEFLTYFNYEAQQDKSGLPNDRFSAERPEGSISTLTIQRTEQRDSAMYRCASTLGGDFNYGYTFGSGTRLTVV.